What follows are 24 T cell receptor beta chains derived from one specimen sequenced in a study of human T cells and chemical hapten exposure. The time point was: patch test 1, 2 weeks after DPC sensitization. Noted treatment: therapeutic diphenylcyclopropenone sensitization with weekly scalp DPC. One entry per CDR3 protein, called by TCRdb with MiXCR from the RACE reads. The repertoire consists of a few hundred thousand distinct CDR3 sequences, with more than 4.5% occurring once and the leading ten covering around 2%. This specimen consisted of whole blood, obtained in connection with sensitization to the hapten diphenylcyclopropenone (DPC). All receptors come from a woman aged 45-65 years with alopecia areata. Some clones in this sample may be carry-over from other donors' samples.

Ten or more counts support this clonotype. V and J are TRBV20-1 and TRBJ2-7, with D perhaps assigned TRBD1 or TRBD2 (5 bases each). The ends were cut back, 6 bases at V and 9 bases at J, with 27 bases in the middle. Germline V lookup: CDR1 DFQATT, CDR2 SNEGSKA (reference sequence). The CDR3 has 15 amino acids. The CDR3 DNA follows: TGCAGTGCCGGTGGGGGTCGGGAACCTCCCCCCGGGCAGTACTTC. It specifies CSAGGGREPPPGQYF.

The chain employs TRBV6-5 and TRBJ2-4; 12 bases align to TRBD1. CDR1 and CDR2 (germline): MNHEY, SVGAGI. The CDR3 is made up of 17 amino acids. V was pared by 2 bases and J by 4 bases, with 6 bases of the junction left unmatched. CDR3 coding DNA: TGTGCCAGCAGTTACAGGGCGGGACAGGGGGCAAAAAACATTCAGTACTTC. It codes for CASSYRAGQGAKNIQYF.

In its sample, this clonotype was seen many times. This sequence joins TRBV12-3 or TRBV12-4 and TRBJ2-2; 10 nucleotides match TRBD1. The V segment lost 3 bases and the J segment 4 bases; nucleotides outside the gene matches: 5. This CDR3 spans 16 amino acids. CDR3 nucleotides: TGTGCCAGCAGTTTCGGGACAGGGGTTGGCACCGGGGAGCTGTTTTTT. It translates to CASSFGTGVGTGELFF.

The sample holds many counts of this clonotype. The chain has TRBV29-1 and TRBJ2-6; TRBD2 matches at 9 bases. Germline assignment: CDR1 SQVTM and CDR2 ANQGSEA. The CDR3 runs to 15 residues. After removal of 4 bases from V and 4 bases from J, the junction contained 5 bases not matched to a gene. The CDR3: CSVVAGASGANVLTF. CDR3 coding DNA: TGCAGCGTTGTAGCGGGAGCTAGCGGGGCCAACGTCCTGACTTTC.

Ten or more counts support this clonotype. The V call is TRBV6-5, the J call TRBJ2-5, with 7 nucleotides matching TRBD2. The V gene end was trimmed by 8 bases and the J gene end by 5 bases; junction bases not matched to a gene: 14. The CDR3 runs to 15 residues. Per germline, CDR1 MNHEY and CDR2 SVGAGI. CDR3 residues: CASRQRGGAVETQYF. CDR3 nucleotides: TGTGCCAGCCGACAGCGGGGAGGAGCGGTGGAGACCCAGTACTTC.

Concerning this clonotype itself: It may be a read error: a sequence one base away is much more abundant. In DNA, the CDR3 is TGTGCCGGCATTAGCTCTGGGGCCAACGTCCTGACTTTC. Translated: CAGISSGANVLTF. V gene TRBV28 combines with J gene TRBJ2-6; D not certain. Trimming left V 11 bases short and J 0 bases short, with 8 bases between. The CDR3 extends over 13 amino acids. Germline V gene lookup returns CDR1 MDHEN and CDR2 SYDVKM.

This clonotype was detected many times. This rearrangement joins TRBV12-3 or TRBV12-4 to TRBJ2-1; D remains ambiguous. V lost 6 bases and J lost 6, with 6 bases in between. This CDR3 spans 11 amino acids. The CDR3 DNA reads TGTGCCAGCAGGGTTAGCAATGAGCAGTTCTTC. This translates into CASRVSNEQFF.

CDR3 nucleotides: TGTGCCAGCAGTTGGCGCACCGCCGGGGAGCTGTTTTTT. Translated: CASSWRTAGELFF. This chain connects TRBV6-2 or TRBV6-3 to TRBJ2-2; D not resolved. Germline values: CDR1 MNHEY, CDR2 SVGEGT. The CDR3 contains 13 residues. V gave up 4 bases and J gave up 6 bases, with 9 bases separating them.

The chain joins TRBV5-1 to TRBJ2-2, with a tentative D call TRBD2 (7 bases). The CDR3 extends over 16 amino acids. The ends were cut back, 3 bases at V and 0 bases at J, with 12 bases in the middle. The germline V gene encodes CDR1 SGHRS and CDR2 YFSETQ. This CDR3 is CASSSRGGPNTGELFF. For the CDR3, the DNA is TGCGCCAGCAGCTCCCGCGGGGGCCCGAACACCGGGGAGCTGTTTTTT.

The sample holds many counts of this clonotype. CDR3 protein: CSVEGLRNEQFF. The DNA for the CDR3 is TGCAGCGTTGAGGGACTTAGGAATGAGCAGTTCTTC. J is TRBJ2-1 and V is TRBV29-1, with TRBD2 as a possible D gene (6 bases). Germline V gives CDR1 SQVTM, CDR2 ANQGSEA. Trimming took off 3 bases at V and 7 bases at J, with 10 bases between the two ends. CDR3 length: 12 residues.

The genes are TRBV6-1 and TRBJ1-5; 8 bases fit TRBD1. Germline CDR1 and CDR2: MNHNS and SASEGT. V gave up 6 bases and J gave up 2 bases; unmatched junction bases: 12. This CDR3 is built from 17 residues. CDR3 DNA sequence: TGTGCCAGCAGCGCCGGGACAGGAGCTATCGGCAATCAGCCCCAGCATTTT. This encodes CASSAGTGAIGNQPQHF.

This clonotype was observed a handful of times. V usage is TRBV29-1 and J usage is TRBJ1-1; 11 bases map to TRBD1. The CDR3 spans 13 residues. CDR1 SQVTM and CDR2 ANQGSEA come from the germline V gene. V gave up 5 bases and J gave up 5 bases; unmatched junction bases: 4. The CDR3 region has the DNA TGCAGCGTTACCGGGACAGGGGGGACTGAAGCTTTCTTT. It codes for CSVTGTGGTEAFF.

This clonotype was picked up a small number of times. J is TRBJ1-1 and V is TRBV28; tentatively, D is TRBD1 (5 bases). CDR1 is MDHEN, CDR2 SYDVKM, per germline. This CDR3 comprises 14 residues. The V gene lost 3 bases and the J gene lost 1 base, with 9 bases spanning the gap. In DNA, the CDR3 is TGTGCCAGCAGTTTGCCAGGGAGGAACACTGAAGCTTTCTTT. Translating gives CASSLPGRNTEAFF.

This clonotype was seen only a few times. The chain recombines TRBV12-3 or TRBV12-4 with TRBJ1-2; possible D gene TRBD1, 5 bases. This CDR3 has 12 amino acids. The CDR3 DNA sequence: TGTGCTTCGACTCGGGACAACTATGGCTACACCTTC. Translating it yields CASTRDNYGYTF.

This clonotype was observed a handful of times. V and J are TRBV7-8 and TRBJ2-3; 9 bases are shared with TRBD2. The CDR3 loop spans 18 amino acids. Germline V lookup: CDR1 SGHVS, CDR2 FQNEAQ. V shed 2 bases and J 1 base; nucleotides not matched to a gene: 10. CDR3 nucleotides: TGTGCCAGCAGCTTAAGATTTGACGCGGGAGGGCGCACAGATACGCAGTATTTT. Protein sequence: CASSLRFDAGGRTDTQYF.

About this clonotype itself: A much more abundant neighbour one base away suggests this may be a read error. The chain employs TRBV9 and TRBJ1-2; D gene ambiguous. This CDR3 is built from 13 residues. CDR1 is SGDLS, CDR2 YYNGEE, per germline. CDR3 region: CASKGGSHYGHTF. The CDR3 coding sequence is TGTGCCAGCAAAGGAGGAAGTCACTATGGCCACACCTTC. Together with reference TRBV9 and TRBJ1-2, the CDR3 gives the full variable domain: DSGVTQTPKHLITATGQRVTLRCSPRSGDLSVYWYQQSLDQGLQFLIQYYNGEERAKGNILERFSAQQFPDLHSELNLSSLELGDSALYFCASKGGSHYGHTFGSGTRLTVV.

The chain recombines TRBV28 with TRBJ1-2, with unresolved D. Germline values: CDR1 MDHEN, CDR2 SYDVKM. CDR3 length: 13 residues. The V gene lost 6 bases and the J gene lost 0 bases, with 8 bases spanning the gap. The CDR3 here is CASRLRSNYGYTF. In DNA form, the CDR3 reads TGTGCCAGCAGGTTACGGTCTAACTATGGCTACACCTTC.

This clonotype appeared a few times. The chain uses TRBV12-3 or TRBV12-4 and TRBJ2-4, with TRBD2 identical over 11 bases. J gave up 4 bases and V 4 bases, and 9 bases lay outside the gene matches. The CDR3 has 17 residues. In DNA form, the CDR3 reads TGTGCCAGCAGTTCTTTCGTGGCTAGCGGGAGGAAAAACATTCAGTACTTC. Translation gives CASSSFVASGRKNIQYF.

This clonotype was detected many times. This sequence joins TRBV2 and TRBJ2-5; possible D gene TRBD2, 5 bases. The CDR3 length is 12 residues. Trimming pared 3 bases from V and 9 bases from J, leaving 11 bases between. Germline CDR1 and CDR2: SNHLY and FYNNEI. This CDR3 is CASSELAHPQYF. CDR3 in DNA: TGTGCCAGCAGTGAGCTAGCTCACCCCCAGTACTTC.

Ten or more counts support this clonotype. The chain combines TRBV30 with TRBJ1-5; D gene ambiguous. Looked up from germline, CDR1 is GTSNPN and CDR2 is SVGIG (reference sequence). The CDR3 is 14 residues long. V lost 3 bases, J lost 0 bases, and 9 bases lay in between. This CDR3 reads CAWRGGSSNQPQHF. The CDR3, as DNA: TGTGCCTGGAGAGGAGGTTCTAGCAATCAGCCCCAGCATTTT.

This clonotype was counted ten times or more. The genes are TRBV9 and TRBJ2-1; TRBD2 aligns across 14 bases. The germline CDR1 and CDR2 sequences are SGDLS and YYNGEE. Losses at the gene ends were 4 bases for V and 10 bases for J; bases not matched to a gene: 13. The CDR3 sequence is 17 residues long. CDR3 sequence (DNA): TGTGCCAGCAGCCCCCGGGGGGGACTAGCGGGAGCAGAGGAGCAGTTCTTC. This codes for CASSPRGGLAGAEEQFF. Based on the CDR3 plus reference TRBV9 and TRBJ2-1, the full variable domain is DSGVTQTPKHLITATGQRVTLRCSPRSGDLSVYWYQQSLDQGLQFLIQYYNGEERAKGNILERFSAQQFPDLHSELNLSSLELGDSALYFCASSPRGGLAGAEEQFFGPGTRLTVL.

This clonotype was counted ten times or more. J is TRBJ1-2 and V is TRBV29-1; weak D call: TRBD1 (5 bases). Trimming took 3 bases from V and 4 from J, leaving 12 bases between them. Looked up from germline, CDR1 is SQVTM and CDR2 is ANQGSEA. This CDR3 is 13 amino acids long. The CDR3 protein is CSVEGLSVYGYTF. DNA of the CDR3: TGCAGCGTTGAGGGACTGTCCGTCTATGGCTACACCTTC.

Only a few counts were recorded for this clonotype. The genes are TRBV2 and TRBJ2-1; possibly TRBD2 for D (6 bases). Germline CDR1 SNHLY, CDR2 FYNNEI. The CDR3 loop spans 13 amino acids. V was trimmed by 1 base and J by 10 bases, leaving 11 bases between them. The CDR3 loop is CASSEEFAGEQFF. The CDR3 nucleotides are TGTGCCAGCAGTGAAGAGTTTGCGGGGGAGCAGTTCTTC. The full variable domain, completed using reference TRBV2 and TRBJ2-1, is EPEVTQTPSHQVTQMGQEVILRCVPISNHLYFYWYRQILGQKVEFLVSFYNNEISEKSEIFDDQFSVERPDGSNFTLKIRSTKLEDSAMYFCASSEEFAGEQFFGPGTRLTVL.

The chain carries TRBV3-1 and TRBJ2-7, with 9 bases that match TRBD2. The germline V gene encodes CDR1 LGHDT and CDR2 YNNKEL (reference sequence). The CDR3 covers 12 residues. V lost 5 bases and J lost 6; bases outside the gene matches: 2. The CDR3 DNA reads TGTGCCAGCAGCGGACTAGCGAGCGAGCAGTACTTC. Its protein is CASSGLASEQYF.